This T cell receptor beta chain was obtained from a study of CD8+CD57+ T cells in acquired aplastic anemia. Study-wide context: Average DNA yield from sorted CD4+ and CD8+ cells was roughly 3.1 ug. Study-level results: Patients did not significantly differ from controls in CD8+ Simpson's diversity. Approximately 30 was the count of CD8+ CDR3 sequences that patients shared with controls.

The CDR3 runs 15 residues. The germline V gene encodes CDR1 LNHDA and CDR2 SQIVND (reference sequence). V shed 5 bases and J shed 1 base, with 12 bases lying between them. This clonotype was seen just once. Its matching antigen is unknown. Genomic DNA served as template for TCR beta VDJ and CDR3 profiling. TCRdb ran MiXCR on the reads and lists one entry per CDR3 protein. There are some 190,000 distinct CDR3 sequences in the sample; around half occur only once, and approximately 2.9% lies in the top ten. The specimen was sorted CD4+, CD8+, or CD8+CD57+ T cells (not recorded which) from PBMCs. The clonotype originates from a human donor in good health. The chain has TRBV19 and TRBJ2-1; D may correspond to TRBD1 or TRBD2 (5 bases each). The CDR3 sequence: CASSFGGRSYNEQFF. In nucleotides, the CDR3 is TGTGCCAGTAGTTTTGGGGGAAGGTCCTACAATGAGCAGTTCTTC.